The clone carrying this T cell receptor beta chain was counted a few times. The antigen remains unidentified. Other DNA sequences in this specimen translate into the identical CDR3. Reverse transcription of all isolated RNA meant that expressed TCRB transcripts were sequenced. TCRdb keeps only in-frame clones here, not all; method: immunoSEQ multiplex PCR. The table includes over 150,000 clones, 9% to 12% detected once. These data originate in a study of beta chain features in type 1 diabetes. Averaging roughly 110 mL, one heparinised blood draw was given by each donor. Study-wide points: When Type 1 diabetes patients were examined, their TCRB CDR3s proved moderately but significantly shorter in all four CD4+ subsets.

The receptor's source is a man aged 25-45 years with type 1 diabetes. The sample comprised central memory CD4+ T cells from blood.

CDR3 in DNA: TGTGCCTGGAGTGTACATGGGGGCAATGAGCAGTACTTC. It codes for CAWSVHGGNEQYF. V and J are TRBV30 and TRBJ2-7; maybe TRBD1 (6 bases). This CDR3 contains 13 residues. Germline values: CDR1 GTSNPN, CDR2 SVGIG (reference sequence). Trimming took 0 bases from V and 7 from J, leaving 13 bases between them.